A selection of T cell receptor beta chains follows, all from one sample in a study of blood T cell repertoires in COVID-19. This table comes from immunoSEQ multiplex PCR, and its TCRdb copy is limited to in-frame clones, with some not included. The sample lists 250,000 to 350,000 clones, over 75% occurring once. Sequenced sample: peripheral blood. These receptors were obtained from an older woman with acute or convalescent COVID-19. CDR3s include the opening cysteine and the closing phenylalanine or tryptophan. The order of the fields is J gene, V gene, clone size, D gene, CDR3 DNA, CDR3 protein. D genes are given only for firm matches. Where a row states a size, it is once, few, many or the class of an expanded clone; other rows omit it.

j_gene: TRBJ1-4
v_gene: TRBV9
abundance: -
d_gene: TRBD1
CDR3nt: TGTGCCAGCAGCGTGGGACCCGGACAGGGTAGTACTAATGAAAAACTGTTTTTT
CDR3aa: CASSVGPGQGSTNEKLFF

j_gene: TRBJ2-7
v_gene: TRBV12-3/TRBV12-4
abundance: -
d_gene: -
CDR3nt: TGTGCCAGCAGTTCGGTTCTTGCACTGCCGTACTTC
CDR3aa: CASSSVLALPYF

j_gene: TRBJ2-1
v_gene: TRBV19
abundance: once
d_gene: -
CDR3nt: TGTGCCAGTAGTATTACAGTCAATGAGCAGTTCTTC
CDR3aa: CASSITVNEQFF

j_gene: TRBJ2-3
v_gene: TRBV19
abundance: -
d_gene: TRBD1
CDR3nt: TGTGCCTCGAGCCAGACAGGGGTTAGGGCAGATACGCAGTATTTT
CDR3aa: CASSQTGVRADTQYF

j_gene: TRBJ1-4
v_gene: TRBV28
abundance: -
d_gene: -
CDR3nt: TGTGCCATCCAGCTCCCGCCAGGGGAAAAACTGTTTTTT
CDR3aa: CAIQLPPGEKLFF

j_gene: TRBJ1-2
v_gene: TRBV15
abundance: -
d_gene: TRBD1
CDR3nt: TGTGCCACCAGCAGGGGAGGACAGGGCTACTATGGCTACACCTTC
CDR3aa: CATSRGGQGYYGYTF

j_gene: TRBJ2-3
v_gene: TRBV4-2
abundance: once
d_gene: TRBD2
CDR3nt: TGTGCCAGCAGCCAAGATTTAGCGGGGAGCACAGATACGCAGTATTTT
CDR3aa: CASSQDLAGSTDTQYF

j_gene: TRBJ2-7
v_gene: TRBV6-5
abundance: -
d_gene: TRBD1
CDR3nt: TGTGCCAGCAGCCGACCCGGGACAGGGTACGAGCAGTACTTC
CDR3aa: CASSRPGTGYEQYF

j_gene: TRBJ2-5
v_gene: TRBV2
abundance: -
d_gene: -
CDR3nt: TGTGCCAGCAGCTATGTCTTTACAGGTACAAGAGAGACCCAGTACTTC
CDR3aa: CASSYVFTGTRETQYF

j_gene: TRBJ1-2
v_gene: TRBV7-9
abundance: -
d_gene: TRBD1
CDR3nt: TGTGCCAGCAGCGGAAGGACAGGGCCTAACTATGGCTACACCTTC
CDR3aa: CASSGRTGPNYGYTF

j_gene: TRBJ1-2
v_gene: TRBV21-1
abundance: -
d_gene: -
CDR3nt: TGTGCCAGCAGCAAATCTTATCCCGTCTATGGCTACACCTTC
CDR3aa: CASSKSYPVYGYTF

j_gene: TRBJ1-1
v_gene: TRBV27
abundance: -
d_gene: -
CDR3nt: TGTGCCAGCAGTTACCAGGCGCCGGGGACTGAAGCTTTCTTT
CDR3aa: CASSYQAPGTEAFF

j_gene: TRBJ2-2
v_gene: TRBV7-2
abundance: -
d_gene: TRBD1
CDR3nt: TGTGCCAGCAGCTTCGACAGGGGCGGGGAGCTGTTTTTT
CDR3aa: CASSFDRGGELFF

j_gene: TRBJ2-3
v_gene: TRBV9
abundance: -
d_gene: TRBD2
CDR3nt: TGTGCCAGCACCCTAGCGGGGGGTTTCACAGATACGCAGTATTTT
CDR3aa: CASTLAGGFTDTQYF

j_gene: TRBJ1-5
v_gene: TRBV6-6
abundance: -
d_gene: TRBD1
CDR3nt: TGTGCCAGCAGTGCCACAGGGGGCAATCAGCCCCAGCATTTT
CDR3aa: CASSATGGNQPQHF

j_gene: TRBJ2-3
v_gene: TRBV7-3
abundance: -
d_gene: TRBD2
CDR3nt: TGTGCCAGCAGCCCGGGGACTAATACAGATACGCAGTATTTT
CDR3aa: CASSPGTNTDTQYF

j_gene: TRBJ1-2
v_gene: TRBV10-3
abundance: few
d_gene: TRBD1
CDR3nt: TGTGCCATCAACAGAGACTCCGGGACAGCTAACTATGGCTACACCTTC
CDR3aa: CAINRDSGTANYGYTF

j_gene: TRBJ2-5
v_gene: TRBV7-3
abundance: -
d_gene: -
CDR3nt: TGTGCCAGCAGCTTAAGGGAGGCAGGGACCCAGTACTTC
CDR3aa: CASSLREAGTQYF

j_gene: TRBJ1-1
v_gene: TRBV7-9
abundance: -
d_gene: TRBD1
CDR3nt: TGTGCCAGCAGCGGAGGGGACAGGGCGAACACTGAAGCTTTCTTT
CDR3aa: CASSGGDRANTEAFF

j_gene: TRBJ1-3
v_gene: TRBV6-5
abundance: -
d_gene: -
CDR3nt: TGTGCCAGCAGTCTACAGGGTCGAGGAGGAAACACCATATATTTT
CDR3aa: CASSLQGRGGNTIYF

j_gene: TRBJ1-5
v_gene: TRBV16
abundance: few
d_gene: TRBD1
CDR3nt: TGTGCCAGCAGCCAACTCACAGGGGGCCAGCCCCAGCATTTT
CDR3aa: CASSQLTGGQPQHF

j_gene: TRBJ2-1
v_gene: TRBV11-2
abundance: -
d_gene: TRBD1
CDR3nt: TGTGCCAGCAGCCCTGCGAGGACAGGGGGTTTCGGCAATGAGCAGTTCTTC
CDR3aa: CASSPARTGGFGNEQFF

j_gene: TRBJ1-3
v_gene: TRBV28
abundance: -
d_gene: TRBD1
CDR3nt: TGTGCCAGCAGTTTTGGAGGGGGCGACCTCGGAAACACCATATATTTT
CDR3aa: CASSFGGGDLGNTIYF

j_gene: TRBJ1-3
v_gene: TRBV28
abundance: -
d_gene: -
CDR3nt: TGTGCCACTACCCAGGGCTCTGGAAACACCATATATTTT
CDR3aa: CATTQGSGNTIYF

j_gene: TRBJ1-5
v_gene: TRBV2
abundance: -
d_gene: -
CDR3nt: TGTGCCAGCAGGCGGGACAGCAATCAGCCCCAGCATTTT
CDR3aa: CASRRDSNQPQHF

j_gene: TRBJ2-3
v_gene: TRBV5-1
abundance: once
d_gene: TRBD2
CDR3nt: TGCGCCAGCAGCCCAGGGAGCGGGGTAACAGATACGCAGTATTTT
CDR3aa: CASSPGSGVTDTQYF

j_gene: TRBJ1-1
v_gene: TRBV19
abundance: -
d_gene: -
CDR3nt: TGTGCCAGTAGTGGGAGGGGGACTGAAGCTTTCTTT
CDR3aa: CASSGRGTEAFF

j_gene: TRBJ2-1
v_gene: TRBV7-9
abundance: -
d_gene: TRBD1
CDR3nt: TGTGCCAGCAGCCGCCGCACAGGGGGGAATGAGCAGTTCTTC
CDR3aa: CASSRRTGGNEQFF

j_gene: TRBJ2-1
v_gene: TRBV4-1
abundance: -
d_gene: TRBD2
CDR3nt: TGCGCCAGCAGCAGTCAAGCGGGAGGGCCGGTGAATGAGCAGTTCTTC
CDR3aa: CASSSQAGGPVNEQFF

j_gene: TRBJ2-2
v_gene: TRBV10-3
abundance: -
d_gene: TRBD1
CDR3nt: TGTGCCATCAGAAGACAGGGGGTGGACACCGGGGAGCTGTTTTTT
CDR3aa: CAIRRQGVDTGELFF